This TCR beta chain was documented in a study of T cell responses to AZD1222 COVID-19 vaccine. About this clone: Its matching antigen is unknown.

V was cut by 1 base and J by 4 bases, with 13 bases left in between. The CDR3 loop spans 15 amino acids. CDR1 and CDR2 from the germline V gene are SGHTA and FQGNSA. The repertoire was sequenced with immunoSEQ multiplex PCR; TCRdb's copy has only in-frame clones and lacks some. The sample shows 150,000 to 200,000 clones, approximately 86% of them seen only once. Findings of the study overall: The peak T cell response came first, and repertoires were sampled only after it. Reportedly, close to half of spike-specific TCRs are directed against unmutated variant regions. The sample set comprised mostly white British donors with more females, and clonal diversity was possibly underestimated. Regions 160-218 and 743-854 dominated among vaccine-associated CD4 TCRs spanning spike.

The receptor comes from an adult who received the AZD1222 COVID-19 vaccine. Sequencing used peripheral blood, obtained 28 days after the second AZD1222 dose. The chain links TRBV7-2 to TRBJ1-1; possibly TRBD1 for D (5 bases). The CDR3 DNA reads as TGTGCCAGCAGCTTAGATTCAGGGCTCCGCACTGAAGCTTTCTTT. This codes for CASSLDSGLRTEAFF.